This is a list of T cell receptor beta chains from one sample in a study of T cell changes during pregnancy in multiple sclerosis. Sequenced by immunoSEQ multiplex PCR; TCRdb stores in-frame clones only, minus some. The table has 53,000 or so clones, approximately 94% seen once. Sequencing was performed on CD4+ T cells from peripheral blood mononuclear cells, taken in the second trimester of pregnancy. These receptors were taken from a female donor with multiple sclerosis, enrolled in a pregnancy study. Each CDR3 is given without its conserved first and last residue. Fields, in order: V gene, CDR3 protein.

V gene: TRBV9
CDR3 protein: ASSVAGTRSGNTIY

V gene: TRBV4-1
CDR3 protein: ASSQFRYSNQPQH

V gene: TRBV6-4
CDR3 protein: ASSQEGGYTEAF

V gene: TRBV5-8
CDR3 protein: ASRALGGGVQETQY

V gene: TRBV7-2
CDR3 protein: ASSSLGGGGGAYEQY

V gene: TRBV6-5
CDR3 protein: ASSKTGGRAF

V gene: TRBV18
CDR3 protein: ASSNLRATHNEQF

V gene: TRBV7-3
CDR3 protein: ASSLTADLTDTQY

V gene: TRBV4-1
CDR3 protein: ASSQDQGRGIRQPQH

V gene: TRBV4-3
CDR3 protein: ASSQKGGATHYEQY

V gene: TRBV7-8
CDR3 protein: ASSPRGGRAKTQY

V gene: TRBV14
CDR3 protein: ASSQEERNTEAF

V gene: TRBV16
CDR3 protein: ASSHDDRADEQY

V gene: TRBV4-3
CDR3 protein: ASSQEDRGTEAF

V gene: TRBV30
CDR3 protein: AWDGQGNTEAF

V gene: TRBV9
CDR3 protein: ASSVDPDRGNSPLH

V gene: TRBV19
CDR3 protein: ASCGGAWNQPQH

V gene: TRBV25-1
CDR3 protein: ASSDLTLGQANSPLH